This T cell receptor (beta chain) was captured in a study of blood T cell repertoires in COVID-19. Study as a whole: In each case, the material was cDNA or gDNA derived from T cells, B-cell-depleted T cells, or PBMCs.

In terms of age and location, participants ranged from roughly 18 to 100 years and lived in about two dozen US areas. Assay used: immunoSEQ multiplex PCR; TCRdb lists only in-frame clones, some missing. Of 150,000 to 200,000 clones in the sample, under 90% are singletons; the top ten hold roughly 3.4%. This clone showed up just a few times. Sequenced material: PBMCs or T cells enriched from blood (not recorded which). This receptor was identified in an older woman who had recovered from COVID-19.

The CDR3 DNA sequence: TGTGCCAGCGGTGGGGCAGGGGATTACACTGAAGCTTTCTTT. Translating it yields CASGGAGDYTEAFF. The chain has TRBV7-2 and TRBJ1-1; possible D gene TRBD1, 6 bases. The V and J ends lost 8 bases and 3 bases respectively, with 16 bases between them. There are 14 residues in the CDR3. Germline assignment: CDR1 SGHTA and CDR2 FQGNSA.